The rows below give T cell receptor beta chains drawn from one sample of a study of beta chain features in type 1 diabetes. The method was immunoSEQ multiplex PCR; TCRdb's version includes in-frame clones alone and lacks a portion of them. The sample carries 300,000 to 400,000 clones, 9.3% recorded once. The sample comprised central memory CD4+ T cells from blood. These receptors were taken from a man younger than 40 with type 1 diabetes. Both conserved end residues are part of each CDR3.

>TRBV19|TRBJ1-2|12
CASSPANYGYTF
>TRBV4-3|TRBJ1-1|17
CASSQGFGAGDRTEAFF
>TRBV12-2|TRBJ2-5|18
CASPQTRGLAGGKETQYF
>TRBV9|TRBJ2-3|14
CASSPRQRTDTQYF
>TRBV5-6|TRBJ2-2|16
CASSLGASFNTGELFF
>TRBV23-1|TRBJ2-1|17
CASSQIGLQGAHREQFF
>TRBV6-5|TRBJ1-1|15
CASSGEQGAFTEAFF
>TRBV29-1|TRBJ1-1|12
CSVYDRNTEAFF
>TRBV5-6|TRBJ1-5|15
CASSYGGASNQPQHF
>TRBV6-4|TRBJ2-3|13
CASRPSWGDTQYF
>TRBV7-8|TRBJ1-3|18
CASSLGPPGASSGNTIYF
>TRBV5-1|TRBJ2-5|14
CASSFSSVQETQYF
>TRBV7-2|TRBJ2-1|13
CASSLGRENEQFF
>TRBV5-6|TRBJ1-5|15
CASSLQGIGNQPQHF
>TRBV7-9|TRBJ2-3|16
CASSLPGTRRTDTQYF
>TRBV7-2|TRBJ2-5|13
CASSPGLAETQYF
>TRBV30|TRBJ2-2|13
CALSQGRTGELFF
>TRBV27|TRBJ2-1|13
CASRLRNYNEQFF
>TRBV7-2|TRBJ1-4|16
CASSLFARGTNEKLFF
>TRBV5-1|TRBJ2-3|14
CARTGQRYTDTQYF
>TRBV7-9|TRBJ2-2|12
CASSEGPGELFF
>TRBV6-5|TRBJ1-2|13
CASSLAFDYGYTF
>TRBV15|TRBJ2-5|15
CATSPDRGGSETQYF
>TRBV2|TRBJ2-7|12
CASDRDSYEQYF
>TRBV18|TRBJ2-7|14
CASSHPTGTYEQYF
>TRBV28|TRBJ2-2|13
CASIKRNTGELFF
>TRBV5-4|TRBJ1-1|17
CASSPRDKPLQNTEAFF
>TRBV5-4|TRBJ2-5|17
CASSLTAGGPGFETQYF
>TRBV2|TRBJ2-6|17
CASRRTSGGSGANVLTF
>TRBV5-1|TRBJ1-1|15
CASRTQGLTQAEAFF
>TRBV5-1|TRBJ2-7|13
CASSLGYGDEQYF
>TRBV7-9|TRBJ1-4|14
CASSSGQGFEKLFF
>TRBV10-1|TRBJ2-5|16
CASRKNGQLLQETQYF
>TRBV21-1|TRBJ1-2|16
CASSNPRPFRRYGYTF
>TRBV2|TRBJ1-2|14
CASSDRGTNYGYTF
>TRBV9|TRBJ1-2|12
CASSEGNYGYTF
>TRBV30|TRBJ1-4|15
CAWSVGYATNEKLFF
>TRBV5-1|TRBJ2-1|13
CASSSTSSGEQFF
>TRBV27|TRBJ2-5|16
CASSLWATGNTETQYF
>TRBV30|TRBJ1-3|13
CALGLGRRNTIYF
>TRBV4-3|TRBJ2-3|17
CASSQVLTEISTDTQYF
>TRBV9|TRBJ2-2|15
CASSAEGQGTGELFF
>TRBV21-1|TRBJ2-3|19
CASSNLVGTVNSSTDTQYF
>TRBV6-5|TRBJ1-4|13
CASSPGRDEKLFF
>TRBV29-1|TRBJ1-5|15
CSVTDRGMGFKPQHF
>TRBV19|TRBJ2-1|17
CASSILFGSGPYNEQFF
>TRBV9|TRBJ1-2|14
CASSRGQGARGYTF
>TRBV18|TRBJ2-1|15
CASSPSRERGNEQFF
>TRBV7-2|TRBJ2-1|16
CASSLGYGVSYNEQFF
>TRBV9|TRBJ1-5|15
CASGEFQDSNQPQHF
>TRBV2|TRBJ2-1|13
CASRPRDYNEQFF
>TRBV30|TRBJ1-5|13
CAWSSGTNQPQHF
>TRBV7-2|TRBJ1-2|14
CASTPTARGRGYTF
>TRBV9|TRBJ1-1|15
CASSETGTENTEAFF
>TRBV10-3|TRBJ1-2|16
CAISESTGQGARGYTF
>TRBV6-6|TRBJ1-5|14
CASSETVSNQPQHF